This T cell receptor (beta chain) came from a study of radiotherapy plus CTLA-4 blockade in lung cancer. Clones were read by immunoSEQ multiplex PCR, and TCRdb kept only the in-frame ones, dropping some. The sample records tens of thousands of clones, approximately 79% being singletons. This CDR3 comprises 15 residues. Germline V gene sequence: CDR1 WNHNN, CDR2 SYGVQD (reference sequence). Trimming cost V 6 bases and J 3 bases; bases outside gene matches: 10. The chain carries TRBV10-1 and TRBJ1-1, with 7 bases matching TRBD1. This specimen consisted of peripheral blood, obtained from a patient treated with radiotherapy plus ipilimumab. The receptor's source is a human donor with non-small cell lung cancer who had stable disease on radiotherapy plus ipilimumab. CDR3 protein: CASRSSRGGDTEAFF. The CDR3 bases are TGCGCCAGCAGGTCGAGCCGAGGGGGCGACACTGAAGCTTTCTTT.